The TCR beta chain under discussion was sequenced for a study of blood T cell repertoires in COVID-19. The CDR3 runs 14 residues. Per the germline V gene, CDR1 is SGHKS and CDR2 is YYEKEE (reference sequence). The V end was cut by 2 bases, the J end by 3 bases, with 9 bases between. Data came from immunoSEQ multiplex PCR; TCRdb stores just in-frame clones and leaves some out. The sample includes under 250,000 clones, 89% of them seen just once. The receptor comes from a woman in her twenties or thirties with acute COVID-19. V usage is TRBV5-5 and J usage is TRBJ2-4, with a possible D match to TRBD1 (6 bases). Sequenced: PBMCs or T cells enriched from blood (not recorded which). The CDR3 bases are TGTGCCAGCAGCTTACAGGGTGGCAAAAACATTCAGTACTTC. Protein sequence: CASSLQGGKNIQYF. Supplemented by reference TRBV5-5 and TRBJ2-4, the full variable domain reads DAGVTQSPTHLIKTRGQQVTLRCSPISGHKSVSWYQQVLGQGPQFIFQYYEKEERGRGNFPDRFSARQFPNYSSELNVNALLLGDSALYLCASSLQGGKNIQYFGAGTRLSVL.